This T cell receptor (beta chain) was identified during a study of shared clonotypes between healthy human individuals (dated by TCRdb to between 2020 and 2021). With respect to the entire study: A couple of women and three men aged 18 to 49 years were included in the cohort. Per donor, leukapheresis produced somewhere between about 0.94 and 9 billion PBMCs. For each donor, CD4 naive and CD4 memory were each run on three plates, CD8 naive on two plates, and CD8 memory on one plate. Blood TCR repertoires of about 5 healthy adults were deeply sequenced to estimate repertoire size and the extent of clonotype sharing between individuals. Libraries were prepared and TCR repertoires were sequenced by different laboratories using diverse techniques, in order to increase sequencing depth and limit assay-specific biases.

General conclusions and limits of the study: Estimated clonotype richness was generally larger for naive than for memory subsets. Because the study included only a small number of donors, the genetic and exposure-history diversity represented was limited. Compared with non-shared clonotypes, clonotypes shared by all four sorted-subset donors had higher generation probabilities. Pairwise subsampling led to the expectation that sequencing depth would affect the degree of clonotype sharing among donors. Only blood was sampled, and tissue TCR repertoires likely differ from those in blood. Approximately 5% of naive CD4, 3% to 4% of naive CD8, about 2.5% of memory CD4, and around 0.4% of memory CD8 clonotypes were shared across several donors. Even with the large sequencing depth, rarefaction of the sorted-subset datasets indicated that sequencing was incomplete.

This clone was recorded a few times. Its antigen target is currently unknown. Base quality data are lacking; no much larger clone is found one base away. Donors were healthy HIV-negative adults with no recently reported acute infections or vaccinations. Every donor was a Caucasian adult living in Nashville, Tennessee, USA. CD4+ T cells were enriched through magnetic negative selection, after which naive cells were positively selected on CD45RA and the remaining negative fraction served as the memory subset. Blood was obtained by leukapheresis, after which PBMCs were separated by Ficoll-Histopaque density gradient centrifugation and cryopreserved in liquid nitrogen vapor phase. Purity and quantity of every magnetically sorted T cell population were checked by analytical flow cytometry. Each sorted fraction had its genomic DNA isolated and then quantified by UV absorbance on a Nanodrop 2000c. TCR CDR3 regions were amplified from genomic DNA by multiplex PCR using the deep immunoSEQ assay. For each cell subset, the extracted genomic DNA was distributed evenly across all wells of several immunoSEQ 96-well plates, and each plate served as one replicate. For sorted subsets, around 200 ng genomic DNA, equal to some 30,000 T cell genomes, was loaded into each replicate PCR. Purified libraries were measured with a Qubit 3.0 fluorometer, size-checked on a Bioanalyzer 2100, and measured again with the KAPA Library Quantification kit. Each immunoSEQ 96-well plate was sequenced on its own single-read 150-cycle Illumina NextSeq 550 flow cell. In the paper's pipeline: Because the immunoSEQ output held only junctional sequences and lacked quality scores, the filtering could not match the filtering applied to full-length reads. Sequences were annotated with PyIR, a Python wrapper for IgBLAST v1.9, and V/J genes and CDR3 were assigned using IMGT germline references. Reads with weak V/J assignments (E-value above 1e-6), missing CDR3, stop codons, out-of-frame junctions, or ambiguous translated residues were removed. A V3J clonotype was defined by an identical inferred V gene, J gene, and CDR3 amino acid sequence. To compute the percentage overlap between repertoires, the number of shared unique clonotypes was divided by the size of the smaller repertoire. Repertoire richness was assessed with RTK rarefaction, the Chao1 estimator, and Recon v2.1 estimates of unobserved clonotypes. Generation probabilities were computed with OLGA for all TCRbeta clonotypes obtained by the gDNA method from four donors. TCRdb provides this immuneACCESS table in a form limited to in-frame rearrangements. Some clones are lacking; in checked studies, under half of them reflect an unresolved V gene, and why the rest are absent is not known. That table furnishes V, J and clone size, whereas the DNA furnished D and trimming. Within this sample are 1 million to 1.3 million clones, with approximately 80% of them counted one time only. The ten largest account for roughly 0.61% of the sample.

The CDR3 measures 14 amino acids from cysteine to phenylalanine. Just the 42-base CDR3 DNA is kept, in frame starting at base 1. V is shortened by 0 bases, J by 4 bases, and the region joining them spans 12 bases. CDR1 and CDR2 are drawn from the germline V gene (reference sequence): GTSNPN, SVGIG. The receptor comes from a man aged 18 to 29 in good health. Some clones in this sample may be carry-over from other donors' samples. Sequenced: memory CD4+ T cells from PBMCs. This specimen's cell subset or site label, per the study, means: CD45RA-negative fraction. The sequence links TRBV30 to TRBJ1-2; the D gene lacks a confident call. Here the CDR3 is given as CAWSVKREIYGYTF. The bases are TGTGCCTGGAGTGTAAAGCGTGAAATCTATGGCTACACCTTC.